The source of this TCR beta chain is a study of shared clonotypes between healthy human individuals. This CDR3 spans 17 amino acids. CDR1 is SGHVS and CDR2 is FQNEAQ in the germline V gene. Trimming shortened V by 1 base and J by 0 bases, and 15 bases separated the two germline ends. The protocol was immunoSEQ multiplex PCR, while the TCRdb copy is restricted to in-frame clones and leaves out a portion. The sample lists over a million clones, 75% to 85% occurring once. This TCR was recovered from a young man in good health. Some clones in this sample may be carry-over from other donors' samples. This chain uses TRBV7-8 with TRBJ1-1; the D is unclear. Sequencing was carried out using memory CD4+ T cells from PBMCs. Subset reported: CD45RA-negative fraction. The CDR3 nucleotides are TGTGCCAGCAGCTTAGGTCTCGGTGCGGCGCTGAACACTGAAGCTTTCTTT. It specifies CASSLGLGAALNTEAFF.